The 29 T cell receptor beta chains given below trace back to one sample, sequenced in a study of response to subunit inactivated influenza vaccine. TCRdb reprocessed the RT-PCR reads with MiXCR, giving one entry per CDR3 protein. The profile shows 500,000 or so distinct CDR3 sequences, more than 15% of them singletons. The source was CD4+ T cells sorted from PBMCs, collected less than 30 months after vaccination. These receptors all come from a man in his fifties or sixties who received an inactivated influenza vaccine.

This clonotype was recorded many times. The chain is built from TRBV12-3 or TRBV12-4 and TRBJ2-5, with 12 bases lining up with TRBD2. J gave up 2 bases and V 7 bases, and 8 bases lay outside the gene matches. The CDR3 loop spans 16 amino acids. DNA for the CDR3: TGTGCCAGCAAAATCGGGACTAGCGGGTTACAAGAGACCCAGTACTTC. Translated: CASKIGTSGLQETQYF.

This chain links TRBV10-1 with TRBJ2-5; possible D gene TRBD2, 6 bases. Germline V CDR1 and CDR2: WNHNN, SYGVQD (reference sequence). This CDR3 spans 15 amino acids. Trimming cost V 4 bases and J 5 bases, with 17 bases left between them. CDR3 loop: CASSGGVGPSETQYF. The CDR3 DNA reads as TGCGCCAGCAGTGGGGGGGTCGGGCCTTCGGAGACCCAGTACTTC.

This clonotype was counted a few times. The chain employs TRBV10-3 and TRBJ2-5; the D call may be TRBD1 or TRBD2 (5 bases each). V was pared by 5 bases and J by 5 bases, with 12 bases between. CDR3 length: 13 residues. Germline values: CDR1 ENHRY, CDR2 SYGVKD. The CDR3 DNA is TGTGCCATCAGTTCCGACAGAGGGGAGACCCAGTACTTC. The encoded protein is CAISSDRGETQYF.

A few counts support this clonotype. The rearrangement links TRBV5-1 to TRBJ2-7; 10 nucleotides match TRBD2. Trimming at V came to 4 bases and at J to 3 bases, leaving 4 bases not matched to a gene. The CDR3 runs to 14 residues. Germline CDR1 SGHRS, CDR2 YFSETQ. CDR3 sequence: CASSGTSVNYEQYF. Written as DNA, the CDR3 is TGCGCCAGCAGCGGGACTAGCGTGAACTACGAGCAGTACTTC.

The genes are TRBV5-1 and TRBJ2-2; D might be TRBD1 (7 bases). Trimming removed 0 bases from V and 1 base from J, with 13 bases in between. The V gene's germline CDR1 is SGHRS and CDR2 YFSETQ. This CDR3 comprises 17 residues. CDR3 region: CASSLAGGQMNTGELFF. The CDR3 coding sequence is TGCGCCAGCAGCTTGGCCGGGGGACAGATGAACACCGGGGAGCTGTTTTTT.

The chain recombines TRBV29-1 with TRBJ1-1, with no clear D. Trimming left V 4 bases short and J 4 bases short, with 10 bases between. There are 12 residues in the CDR3. Germline assignment: CDR1 SQVTM and CDR2 ANQGSEA. The CDR3 bases are TGCAGCGTTGGGTCCCGGTCCACTGAAGCTTTCTTT. Residues: CSVGSRSTEAFF. Full variable domain (missing parts from reference TRBV29-1 and TRBJ1-1): SAVISQKPSRDICQRGTSLTIQCQVDSQVTMMFWYRQQPGQSLTLIATANQGSEATYESGFVIDKFPISRPNLTFSTLTVSNMSPEDSSIYLCSVGSRSTEAFFGQGTRLTVV.

The chain couples TRBV28 to TRBJ1-2; unclear D gene. V was pared by 7 bases and J by 4 bases, with 10 bases between. Germline V gives CDR1 MDHEN, CDR2 SYDVKM. The CDR3 covers 12 residues. The chain's CDR3 is CASTRGSYGYTF. The DNA of the CDR3 is TGTGCCAGCACCCGTGGTAGCTATGGCTACACCTTC.

This clonotype was counted a few times. J is TRBJ2-7 and V is TRBV12-3 or TRBV12-4, with 9 nucleotides matching TRBD1. J gave up 4 bases and V 3 bases, and 7 bases lay outside the gene matches. CDR3 length: 15 amino acids. The CDR3 sequence: CASSLGQGKEYEQYF. The CDR3 nucleotides are TGTGCCAGCAGTTTGGGACAGGGTAAAGAATACGAGCAGTACTTC.

The chain employs TRBV5-1 and TRBJ2-6; D is unclear. Trimming removed 9 bases from V and 4 bases from J, with 14 bases in between. Germline CDR1 reads SGHRS; CDR2 reads YFSETQ. The CDR3 contains 14 residues. The CDR3 region is CATSESTGANVLTF. The CDR3, as DNA: TGCGCCACCTCAGAGTCGACCGGGGCCAACGTCCTGACTTTC.

At least ten counts were recorded for this clonotype. Written as DNA, the CDR3 is TGTGCCAGCAGTGTACACGGGACAGGCTACAATGAGCAGTTCTTC. It codes for CASSVHGTGYNEQFF. The V and J genes are TRBV12-3 or TRBV12-4 and TRBJ2-1, with TRBD1 identical over 8 bases. The junction had 6 bases not matched to a gene; V was cut back by 5 bases and J by 3 bases. This CDR3 comprises 15 residues.

The chain carries TRBV20-1 and TRBJ2-2, with D possibly matching TRBD1 (5 bases). There are 14 residues in the CDR3. Germline V gene data show CDR1 as DFQATT and CDR2 as SNEGSKA (reference sequence). The ends were cut back, 2 bases at V and 3 bases at J, with 10 bases in the middle. As DNA, the CDR3 is TGCAGTGCTAGAAAACAGACAGACACCGGGGAGCTGTTTTTT. Translated, it gives CSARKQTDTGELFF.

This clonotype was recorded at least ten times. This chain uses TRBV20-1 with TRBJ1-1; D ambiguous. The CDR3 contains 13 residues. Germline CDR1 is DFQATT and CDR2 is SNEGSKA (reference sequence). The V end was cut by 2 bases, the J end by 3 bases, with 10 bases between. CDR3 in amino acids: CSARPDRDTEAFF. The CDR3 nucleotides read TGCAGTGCTAGACCGGACCGGGACACTGAAGCTTTCTTT.

This rearrangement joins TRBV6-1 to TRBJ1-5; perhaps TRBD1 as D (6 bases). V dropped 10 bases and J dropped 2 bases, with 30 bases sitting between them. CDR3 size: 19 residues. CDR1 is MNHNS and CDR2 is SASEGT in the germline V gene. CDR3 amino acids: CAITALWWMGAWCNQPQHF. The CDR3 coding sequence is TGTGCCATCACGGCCCTTTGGTGGATGGGGGCTTGGTGCAATCAGCCCCAGCATTTT.

In its sample, this clonotype was seen a few times. The chain couples TRBV12-3 or TRBV12-4 to TRBJ2-7; 12 bases are a match to TRBD1. Trimming removed 2 bases from V and 3 bases from J; junction bases left unmatched: 5. The CDR3 has 16 residues. The CDR3 coding sequence is TGTGCCAGCAGTTTAAGTGGGACAGGGGGCCTCTACGAGCAGTACTTC. The encoded protein is CASSLSGTGGLYEQYF.

The chain has TRBV6-1 and TRBJ2-2; D gene uncertain. CDR3 length equals 16 residues. CDR1 and CDR2 from the germline V gene are MNHNS and SASEGT. Trimming pared 6 bases from V and 2 bases from J, leaving 16 bases between. As DNA, the CDR3 is TGTGCCAGCAGGCCCGCGGCGGACGGAAACACCGGGGAGCTGTTTTTT. This codes for CASRPAADGNTGELFF.

This clonotype has only a few counts. The rearrangement uses TRBV7-6 and TRBJ1-1, with a weak D call TRBD1 (6 bases). The CDR3 contains 13 residues. Trimming removed 4 bases at V and 5 bases at J, with 11 bases between. The V gene's germline CDR1 is SGHVS and CDR2 FNYEAQ. CDR3 sequence (DNA): TGTGCCAGCAGCTCCGACAGGTGGACTGAAGCTTTCTTT. It translates to CASSSDRWTEAFF.

This clonotype was observed a handful of times. The chain combines TRBV3-1 with TRBJ2-3; TRBD2 matches at 16 bases. The CDR3 runs to 18 residues. Germline CDR1 and CDR2: LGHDT and YNNKEL (reference sequence). Trimming at V came to 3 bases and at J to 5 bases, leaving 8 bases not matched to a gene. CDR3 coding DNA: TGTGCCAGCAGCCAGGCGGGACTAGCGGGGGGGCCCGTAGATACGCAGTATTTT. Translating it yields CASSQAGLAGGPVDTQYF.

The chain is built from TRBV30 and TRBJ2-7; tentative D call: TRBD1 (5 bases). In germline, CDR1 is GTSNPN, CDR2 SVGIG (reference sequence). The CDR3 totals 15 residues. The V end was cut by 1 base, the J end by 9 bases, with 22 bases between. CDR3 sequence: CAWSEDTCPLCGQYF. CDR3 bases: TGTGCCTGGAGTGAGGACACCTGTCCTTTGTGCGGGCAGTACTTC.

This chain uses TRBV4-3 with TRBJ2-3, with 7 bases lining up with TRBD1. V trimming: 5 bases; J trimming: 2 bases; junction bases outside the gene matches: 7. The germline CDR1 and CDR2 sequences are LGHNA and YSLEER. The CDR3 is 15 amino acids. In DNA form, the CDR3 reads TGCGCCAGCAGCAAGGGACAGAGTCACACAGATACGCAGTATTTT. Encoded protein: CASSKGQSHTDTQYF.

This clonotype was recorded a few times. The genes are TRBV7-9 and TRBJ2-3; D is possibly TRBD1 or TRBD2 (6 bases each). CDR1 is SEHNR, CDR2 FQNEAQ, per germline (reference sequence). V was pared by 8 bases and J by 1 base, with 10 bases between. This CDR3 is 13 amino acids long. This chain's CDR3 is CASLRGGTDTQYF. The DNA of the CDR3 is TGTGCCAGCCTAAGGGGGGGCACAGATACGCAGTATTTT.

This clonotype has only a few counts. This sequence joins TRBV12-3 or TRBV12-4 and TRBJ2-7; D not certain. The V gene lost 1 base and the J gene lost 7 bases, with 5 bases spanning the gap. This CDR3 is 11 amino acids long. Here the CDR3 DNA reads TGTGCCAGCAGTTTAGTCAGGGAGCAGTACTTC. Residues: CASSLVREQYF.

This clonotype came up a few times. This chain links TRBV4-2 with TRBJ1-6; D uncertain. The ends were cut back, 0 bases at V and 7 bases at J, with 7 bases in the middle. The CDR3 contains 14 residues. CDR1 is LGHNA, CDR2 YNFKEQ, per germline. The chain's CDR3 is CASSQDWANSPLHF. The CDR3 bases are TGTGCCAGCAGCCAAGATTGGGCGAATTCACCCCTCCACTTT.

The chain carries TRBV12-3 or TRBV12-4 and TRBJ1-5, with D unclear. The germline V and J ends were trimmed by 0 bases and 3 bases, with 9 bases remaining between them. The CDR3 totals 15 residues. CDR3 nucleotides: TGTGCCAGCAGTTTAGCGAGAACAGACAATCAGCCCCAGCATTTT. Translation gives CASSLARTDNQPQHF.

The chain couples TRBV4-3 to TRBJ1-2; TRBD1 is a possible D gene (6 bases). Trimming stripped 3 bases from V and 5 bases from J, with 10 bases between. Germline CDR1 LGHNA, CDR2 YSLEER. The CDR3 is 13 residues long. The CDR3 DNA follows: TGCGCCAGCAGCCAGCAGGACAGTTATGGCTACACCTTC. This translates into CASSQQDSYGYTF.

J is TRBJ2-3 and V is TRBV20-1; TRBD2 matches at 7 bases. The CDR3 spans 14 residues. Trimming at V came to 4 bases and at J to 2 bases, leaving 6 bases not matched to a gene. Per germline, CDR1 DFQATT and CDR2 SNEGSKA (reference sequence). CDR3 sequence: CSAKFGGSTDTQYF. CDR3 bases: TGCAGTGCTAAGTTCGGGGGGTCCACAGATACGCAGTATTTT.

The sample holds many counts of this clonotype. This sequence joins TRBV20-1 and TRBJ2-5, with 12 bases aligning to TRBD2. Trimming cost V 4 bases and J 5 bases; bases outside gene matches: 11. The CDR3 is made up of 16 amino acids. Looked up from germline, CDR1 is DFQATT and CDR2 is SNEGSKA (reference sequence). The CDR3 region has the DNA TGCAGTGCTAATATACCGACTAGCGGGAGTAAGGAGACCCAGTACTTC. Its translation is CSANIPTSGSKETQYF.

This clonotype was seen at least ten times. V gene TRBV20-1 combines with J gene TRBJ2-1; 8 bases line up with TRBD2. The V gene end was trimmed by 2 bases and the J gene end by 3 bases; junction bases not matched to a gene: 6. The length of the CDR3 is 15 residues. From germline, CDR1 is DFQATT and CDR2 SNEGSKA (reference sequence). Here the CDR3 DNA reads TGCAGTGCTAGAACTAGCGGCAGTTACTACAATGAGCAGTTCTTC. As protein: CSARTSGSYYNEQFF.

This clonotype was seen only a few times. This chain uses TRBV4-3 with TRBJ1-1; D may be TRBD1 (6 bases). Germline CDR1 LGHNA, CDR2 YSLEER. The CDR3 has 15 amino acids. V gave up 1 base and J gave up 2 bases, with 11 bases separating them. The CDR3, as DNA: TGCGCCAGCAGCCAAGTCGGGGGGCGAAACACTGAAGCTTTCTTT. Translating it yields CASSQVGGRNTEAFF.

This clonotype was found a few times. The chain uses TRBV20-1 and TRBJ2-4; possible D gene TRBD1, 5 bases. The CDR3 runs 14 residues. With 6 bases removed from V and 9 bases from J, the gap between germline ends came to 21 bases. Germline V gene data show CDR1 as DFQATT and CDR2 as SNEGSKA (reference sequence). As DNA, the CDR3 is TGCAGTGCCTGGAACCCGGGTGGGGCTGTCATTCAGTACTTC. Its translation: CSAWNPGGAVIQYF.